Listed below are T cell receptor beta chains from one sample, sequenced in a study of shared clonotypes between healthy human individuals. Data came from immunoSEQ multiplex PCR; TCRdb stores just in-frame clones and leaves some out. The table records about 2 million clones, roughly 94% of them present only once. The sample consisted of naive CD8+ T cells sorted from blood. The receptors here all came from a young man in good health. Both conserved end residues are part of each CDR3. The D gene is left open where the match is weak. Size values are once, few and many counts, or a class for expanded clones, and some rows have none.

V gene	J gene	D gene	clone size	CDR3 length	CDR3 protein	CDR3 DNA
TRBV6-5	TRBJ2-7	TRBD1	-	14	CASSYWQGAYEQYF	TGTGCCAGCAGTTACTGGCAGGGGGCTTACGAGCAGTACTTC
TRBV30	TRBJ1-1	-	-	14	CAWSSPGLNTEAFF	TGTGCCTGGAGTTCCCCGGGCTTGAACACTGAAGCTTTCTTT
TRBV15	TRBJ1-3	-	-	15	CATSGEWGTGDTIYF	TGTGCCACCAGCGGAGAGTGGGGAACCGGGGACACCATATATTTT
TRBV9	TRBJ2-5	-	-	14	CASSVTDIQETQYF	TGTGCCAGCAGCGTAACGGATATTCAAGAGACCCAGTACTTC
TRBV5-1	TRBJ1-1	TRBD1	-	13	CASSGTGSSEAFF	TGCGCCAGCAGCGGGACAGGGTCTAGTGAAGCTTTCTTT
TRBV6-1	TRBJ2-5	-	-	14	CASSNVPLRETQYF	TGTGCCAGCAGTAATGTCCCGTTGAGAGAGACCCAGTACTTC
TRBV5-4	TRBJ1-4	-	-	15	CASSSAGSTNEKLFF	TGTGCCAGCAGCTCGGCCGGGTCAACTAATGAAAAACTGTTTTTT
TRBV19	TRBJ2-1	TRBD1	-	16	CASSAADRGLSDEQFF	TGTGCCAGTAGTGCCGCCGACAGGGGGCTAAGCGATGAGCAGTTCTTC
TRBV7-3	TRBJ2-7	-	-	14	CASSLKGGIDEQYF	TGTGCCAGCAGCTTAAAAGGAGGCATAGACGAGCAGTACTTC
TRBV27	TRBJ2-7	TRBD1	-	14	CASSLTGATYEQYF	TGTGCCAGCAGCTTGACAGGGGCCACCTACGAGCAGTACTTC
TRBV11-2	TRBJ2-1	-	-	11	CASSFSDEQFF	TGTGCCAGCAGCTTTTCCGATGAGCAGTTCTTC
TRBV28	TRBJ2-1	-	once	13	CASQGPGVNEQFF	TGTGCCAGCCAGGGGCCAGGGGTGAATGAGCAGTTCTTC
TRBV29-1	TRBJ2-7	-	-	12	CSVVAGTYEQYF	TGCAGCGTTGTGGCAGGTACCTACGAGCAGTACTTC
TRBV28	TRBJ2-5	-	-	15	CASSLESGGRETQYF	TGTGCCAGCAGTTTGGAGTCGGGGGGCCGGGAGACCCAGTACTTC
TRBV19	TRBJ1-5	TRBD1	few	16	CASRGQGVASNQPQHF	TGTGCCAGTAGAGGACAGGGTGTAGCTAGCAATCAGCCCCAGCATTTT
TRBV28	TRBJ1-5	-	-	15	CASSLGGTSDQPQHF	TGTGCCAGCAGTTTAGGGGGGACTAGCGATCAGCCCCAGCATTTT
TRBV27	TRBJ2-1	TRBD2	-	15	CASSIGLAGSNEQFF	TGTGCCAGCAGTATCGGACTAGCGGGGTCCAATGAGCAGTTCTTC
TRBV5-5	TRBJ1-1	-	-	16	CASSFFYWEMNTEAFF	TGTGCCAGCAGCTTTTTCTACTGGGAGATGAACACTGAAGCTTTCTTT
TRBV4-3	TRBJ1-2	-	-	13	CASSPNRDGHYTF	TGCGCCAGCAGCCCCAACCGGGACGGACACTACACCTTC
TRBV7-2	TRBJ1-6	TRBD1	once	17	CASSFRQGEYYNSPLHF	TGTGCCAGCAGCTTCCGACAGGGTGAATACTATAATTCACCCCTCCACTTT
TRBV11-2	TRBJ2-5	TRBD1	-	12	CASHTGEETQYF	TGTGCCAGCCACACAGGGGAAGAGACCCAGTACTTC
TRBV7-8	TRBJ2-2	-	-	13	CASSLDRSGELFF	TGTGCCAGCAGCTTAGACAGATCCGGGGAGCTGTTTTTT
TRBV4-1	TRBJ2-5	-	-	16	CASSQETVLNQETQYF	TGCGCCAGCAGCCAAGAGACGGTTCTGAATCAAGAGACCCAGTACTTC
TRBV27	TRBJ2-1	-	-	14	CASSLTTGLNEQFF	TGTGCCAGCAGTTTAACAACCGGCCTCAATGAGCAGTTCTTC
TRBV5-1	TRBJ1-1	TRBD1	-	15	CASKNLGGVETEAFF	TGCGCCAGCAAGAACTTAGGGGGCGTCGAAACTGAAGCTTTCTTT
TRBV5-1	TRBJ2-3	-	-	13	CASSLAGGDTQYF	TGCGCCAGCAGCTTGGCGGGTGGAGATACGCAGTATTTT
TRBV4-1	TRBJ1-1	-	-	14	CASSQDGMGTEAFF	TGCGCCAGCAGCCAGGACGGGATGGGGACTGAAGCTTTCTTT
TRBV18	TRBJ2-7	TRBD1	-	18	CASSPLRYRDSLSYEQYF	TGTGCCAGCTCACCACTTCGTTACAGGGACAGCCTCTCCTACGAGCAGTACTTC
TRBV6-6	TRBJ2-7	-	-	12	CASSYPMDEQYF	TGTGCCAGCAGTTACCCCATGGACGAGCAGTACTTC
TRBV9	TRBJ2-7	-	-	16	CASSPREGLPPYEQYF	TGTGCCAGCAGCCCCAGAGAGGGGCTCCCCCCCTACGAGCAGTACTTC
TRBV7-9	TRBJ2-7	-	-	14	CASSLYQEAYEQYF	TGTGCCAGCAGCTTATATCAGGAGGCCTACGAGCAGTACTTC
TRBV27	TRBJ1-1	-	-	14	CASSSRGMNTEAFF	TGTGCCAGCAGTTCTCGGGGGATGAACACTGAAGCTTTCTTT
TRBV14	TRBJ2-7	-	once	14	CASSLLTGSYEQYF	TGTGCCAGCAGCCTCTTGACTGGCTCCTACGAGCAGTACTTC
TRBV7-9	TRBJ1-2	TRBD1	-	16	CASSPGGGVSNYGYTF	TGTGCCAGCAGCCCAGGGGGCGGAGTCTCTAACTATGGCTACACCTTC
TRBV19	TRBJ2-2	-	-	12	CASLGDTGELFF	TGTGCCAGTCTGGGTGACACCGGGGAGCTGTTTTTT
TRBV4-1	TRBJ1-4	-	-	13	CASSQDPNEKLFF	TGCGCCAGCAGCCAAGACCCTAATGAAAAACTGTTTTTT
TRBV27	TRBJ2-5	TRBD2	-	16	CASSHVLTSGQETQYF	TGTGCCAGCAGTCACGTCTTGACTAGCGGCCAAGAGACCCAGTACTTC
TRBV27	TRBJ2-7	-	-	13	CASSFQGTYEQYF	TGTGCCAGCAGTTTCCAGGGGACCTACGAGCAGTACTTC
TRBV28	TRBJ1-5	-	-	18	CASSLGSTHGASNQPQHF	TGTGCCAGCAGTTTAGGGTCTACTCACGGAGCTAGCAATCAGCCCCAGCATTTT
TRBV7-9	TRBJ2-1	TRBD2	-	14	CASSFGTSHNEQFF	TGTGCCAGCAGCTTCGGGACTAGCCACAATGAGCAGTTCTTC
TRBV7-8	TRBJ2-2	TRBD2	-	16	CASSFRLAGVPGELFF	TGTGCCAGCAGCTTCAGACTAGCGGGGGTACCCGGGGAGCTGTTTTTT
TRBV28	TRBJ2-1	TRBD1	-	14	CASSHRGLVNEQFF	TGTGCCAGCAGCCACAGGGGGTTAGTAAATGAGCAGTTCTTC
TRBV2	TRBJ1-1	-	-	16	CASSTDTDTANTEAFF	TGTGCCAGCAGTACGGATACTGATACAGCGAACACTGAAGCTTTCTTT
TRBV5-4	TRBJ1-2	TRBD1	-	14	CASSQGQGVGEYTF	TGTGCCAGCAGCCAAGGACAGGGGGTTGGTGAATACACCTTC
TRBV6-6	TRBJ2-1	-	-	13	CASRPYSYNEQFF	TGTGCCAGCCGACCCTATTCCTACAATGAGCAGTTCTTC
TRBV6-5	TRBJ2-7	TRBD1	-	14	CASSYAQGVYEQYF	TGTGCCAGCAGTTACGCCCAGGGGGTCTACGAGCAGTACTTC
TRBV7-9	TRBJ1-2	TRBD1	-	18	CASSPHLRTGGTNYGYTF	TGTGCCAGCAGCCCCCACCTGCGGACAGGGGGAACTAACTATGGCTACACCTTC
TRBV9	TRBJ2-1	-	-	13	CASSLTGGDEQFF	TGTGCCAGCAGCCTGACTGGGGGAGATGAGCAGTTCTTC
TRBV9	TRBJ1-1	-	-	14	CASSVGWVAPEAFF	TGTGCCAGCAGCGTAGGATGGGTGGCACCAGAAGCTTTCTTT
TRBV10-2	TRBJ1-4	-	-	14	CASSERELNEKLFF	TGCGCCAGCAGTGAGCGGGAACTTAATGAAAAACTGTTTTTT
TRBV12-5	TRBJ2-3	TRBD1	-	14	CASGLEGARDTQYF	TGTGCTAGTGGTTTGGAGGGGGCCAGAGATACGCAGTATTTT
TRBV19	TRBJ2-7	-	-	15	CASRPNMAGALEQYF	TGTGCCAGTAGACCGAATATGGCAGGGGCTCTCGAGCAGTACTTC
TRBV28	TRBJ1-5	-	once	18	CASSLLIGGAGYEQPQHF	TGTGCCAGCAGTTTACTTATCGGGGGAGCGGGGTACGAGCAGCCCCAGCATTTT
TRBV29-1	TRBJ1-5	-	few	16	CSVEGGIPGSNQPQHF	TGCAGCGTTGAGGGGGGCATCCCGGGTAGCAATCAGCCCCAGCATTTT
TRBV13	TRBJ2-7	TRBD2	-	15	CASSFPSGGFYEQYF	TGTGCCAGCAGCTTCCCTAGCGGTGGTTTCTACGAGCAGTACTTC
TRBV5-1	TRBJ2-1	-	-	17	CASSLATGLSSYNEQFF	TGCGCCAGCAGCTTGGCTACCGGACTGTCTTCCTACAATGAGCAGTTCTTC
TRBV13	TRBJ2-1	TRBD2	-	18	CASSPRGGSGGALNEQFF	TGTGCCAGCAGCCCCCGAGGGGGAAGCGGGGGGGCTCTCAATGAGCAGTTCTTC